The 12 T cell receptor beta chains reported below all come from one sample, sequenced in a study of T cells in Graves' hyperthyroidism and ophthalmopathy. TCR beta CDR3 regions were amplified from RNA. The HTBI set primed first-round TCR CDR3 RT-PCR. TCRdb re-derived calls from the multiplex PCR reads in MiXCR, one entry per CDR3 protein. The sample consists of nearly 600,000 distinct CDR3 sequences, around 13% of them appearing once. Material: blood. These receptors were taken from a woman aged 25 to 39 with Graves' hyperthyroidism that later progressed to Graves' ophthalmopathy.

This clonotype was picked up a small number of times. The chain combines TRBV5-1 with TRBJ2-3, with D perhaps TRBD1 (6 bases). CDR3 length: 16 residues. Germline CDR1 SGHRS, CDR2 YFSETQ. V was cut by 2 bases and J by 5 bases, with 18 bases left in between. CDR3 sequence: CASSFSPTSRGDTQYF. CDR3 DNA: TGCGCCAGCAGCTTCTCACCGACCTCCAGGGGAGATACGCAGTATTTT.

This clonotype was detected only a few times. The gene calls are TRBV7-2 and TRBJ1-5; possible D gene TRBD1, 6 bases. The CDR3 is 16 residues long. V lost 0 bases and J lost 6, with 15 bases in between. CDR1 and CDR2 from the germline V gene are SGHTA and FQGNSA. The CDR3 protein is CASSLAGAGLSQPQHF. The CDR3 nucleotides read TGTGCCAGCAGCTTAGCGGGGGCAGGGCTTTCTCAGCCCCAGCATTTT.

As concerns this clonotype: A read error is possible here, since a much larger clone lies one base away. The gene calls are TRBV6-1 and TRBJ2-2; D uncertain. The CDR3 is 13 residues long. Germline values: CDR1 MNHNS, CDR2 SASEGT. V was pared by 7 bases and J by 1 base, with 7 bases between. The CDR3 coding sequence is TGTGCCAGCAATCCAGGGAACACCGGGGAGCTGTTTTTT. Amino acid sequence: CASNPGNTGELFF.

For this clonotype: A much larger clone differs from this one at a single base, so this may be a read error. The V call is TRBV25-1, the J call TRBJ2-1; 9 bases are a match to TRBD1. Germline CDR1 and CDR2: MGHDK and SYGVNS. The CDR3 is 14 amino acids. CDR3 DNA sequence: TGTGCCAGCAGTGAATGGGGACAGGGTGATGAGCTGTTCTTC. Its protein is CASSEWGQGDELFF.

This clonotype occurred many times. The rearrangement uses TRBV9 and TRBJ2-1; D remains unclear. The CDR3 runs to 16 residues. Trimming took 0 bases from V and 0 from J, leaving 10 bases between them. CDR1 and CDR2 from the germline V gene are SGDLS and YYNGEE. CDR3 loop: CASSVDMESSYNEQFF. The DNA for the CDR3 is TGTGCCAGCAGCGTAGATATGGAAAGCTCCTACAATGAGCAGTTCTTC.

The chain links TRBV5-1 to TRBJ1-2, with a possible D match to TRBD1 (6 bases). V shed 0 bases and J shed 4 bases, with 13 bases lying between them. This CDR3 is 15 amino acids long. From germline, CDR1 is SGHRS and CDR2 YFSETQ. CDR3 in DNA: TGCGCCAGCAGCTTGGCGGCAGGGGTCATCTATGGCTACACCTTC. Its protein product is CASSLAAGVIYGYTF.

Of note for this clonotype: Given a much more abundant clone one base away, this may be a read error. The chain joins TRBV6-1 to TRBJ2-1; D is perhaps TRBD2 (6 bases). The V end lost 6 bases, the J end lost 7 bases, and 10 bases lay between the germline ends. The CDR3 extends over 12 amino acids. CDR1 and CDR2 (germline): MNHNS, SASEGT. CDR3 coding DNA: TGTGCCAGCAGCTTAGCGGAAAATGAGCAGTTCTTC. This codes for CASSLAENEQFF.

This clonotype was seen at least ten times. This chain connects TRBV24-1 to TRBJ2-5, with D unresolved. CDR3 length: 14 residues. V shed 2 bases and J shed 3 bases, with 9 bases lying between them. The germline V gene encodes CDR1 KGHDR and CDR2 SFDVKD. For the CDR3, the DNA is TGTGCCACCAGTGATTCCCCCGGAGAAGAGACCCAGTACTTC. Protein: CATSDSPGEETQYF.

This clonotype came up many times. The CDR3 loop reads CASISPGGGYNEQFF. The CDR3 DNA is TGTGCCAGCATTTCCCCGGGGGGAGGTTACAATGAGCAGTTCTTC. This chain joins TRBV12-3 or TRBV12-4 and TRBJ2-1, with TRBD2 matching over 7 bases. V was pared by 7 bases and J by 4 bases, with 10 bases of the junction left unmatched. The CDR3 runs to 15 residues.

In its sample, this clonotype was seen many times. The chain uses TRBV11-2 and TRBJ2-3; TRBD2 is a possible D gene (6 bases). This CDR3 is 15 amino acids long. Germline V lookup: CDR1 SGHAT, CDR2 FQNNGV. V lost 0 bases and J 4 bases, leaving 11 bases between the germline ends. Here the CDR3 reads CASSLDGGWPDTQYF. CDR3 nucleotides: TGTGCCAGCAGCTTAGACGGAGGGTGGCCAGATACGCAGTATTTT.

This clonotype was observed at least ten times. The chain recombines TRBV11-3 with TRBJ2-1, with 7 positions matching TRBD2. Germline CDR1 and CDR2: SGHNT and YENEEA. The CDR3 is 15 residues long. V lost 4 bases to trimming and J lost 7 bases; unmatched junction nucleotides: 10. The CDR3 loop reads CASSSGGLAANEQFF. CDR3 DNA: TGTGCCAGCAGCTCCGGTGGCCTAGCGGCTAATGAGCAGTTCTTC.

This clonotype was observed at least ten times. The chain combines TRBV7-2 with TRBJ1-2; maybe TRBD1 (6 bases). The length of the CDR3 is 15 residues. Germline V gives CDR1 SGHTA, CDR2 FQGNSA. V was clipped by 6 bases and J by 3 bases, with 17 bases between them. CDR3 in DNA: TGTGCCAGCAGACCCCCGGGGGCGACGTACTATGGCTACACCTTC. Translation gives CASRPPGATYYGYTF.